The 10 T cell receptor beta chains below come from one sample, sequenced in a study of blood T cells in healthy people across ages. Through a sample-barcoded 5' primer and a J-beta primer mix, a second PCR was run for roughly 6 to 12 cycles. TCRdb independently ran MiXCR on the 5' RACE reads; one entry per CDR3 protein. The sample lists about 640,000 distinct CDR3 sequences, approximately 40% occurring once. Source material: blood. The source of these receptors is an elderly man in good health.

This CDR3 reads CSVDRGGNYGYTF. The CDR3 region has the DNA TGCAGCGTTGACAGGGGGGGTAACTATGGCTACACCTTC. The chain links TRBV29-1 to TRBJ1-2; 7 bases map to TRBD1. The CDR3 covers 13 residues. The trim removed 3 bases at V and 1 base at J, leaving 2 bases unmatched. Per the germline V gene, CDR1 is SQVTM and CDR2 is ANQGSEA.

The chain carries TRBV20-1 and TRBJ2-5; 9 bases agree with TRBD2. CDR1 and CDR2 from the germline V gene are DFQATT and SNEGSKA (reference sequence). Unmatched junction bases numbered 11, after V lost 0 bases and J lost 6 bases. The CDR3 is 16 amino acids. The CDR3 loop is CSAREGGGGARKTQYF. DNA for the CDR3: TGCAGTGCTAGAGAGGGGGGCGGGGGGGCCAGGAAGACCCAGTACTTC.

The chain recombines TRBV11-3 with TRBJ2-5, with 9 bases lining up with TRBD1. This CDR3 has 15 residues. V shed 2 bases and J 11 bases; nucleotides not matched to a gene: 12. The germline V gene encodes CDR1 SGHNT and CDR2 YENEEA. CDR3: CASSLTGGTKGEQYF. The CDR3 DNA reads TGTGCCAGCAGCTTAACAGGGGGCACGAAGGGAGAGCAGTACTTC.

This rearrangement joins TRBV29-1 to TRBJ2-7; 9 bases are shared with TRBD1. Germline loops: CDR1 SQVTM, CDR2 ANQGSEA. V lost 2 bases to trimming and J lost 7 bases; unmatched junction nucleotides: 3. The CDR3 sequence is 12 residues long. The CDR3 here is CSVERDRAEQYF. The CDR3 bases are TGCAGCGTTGAACGGGACAGGGCAGAGCAGTACTTC.

CDR3 in amino acids: CASRELVGDSYEQYF. Written as DNA, the CDR3 is TGTGCCAGCAGAGAACTAGTAGGGGACTCCTACGAGCAGTACTTC. The chain is built from TRBV6-2 or TRBV6-3 and TRBJ2-7; TRBD1 or TRBD2 may be the D gene (5 bases each). Trimming shortened V by 6 bases and J by 0 bases, and 15 bases separated the two germline ends. From germline, CDR1 is MNHEY and CDR2 SVGEGT. The CDR3 sequence is 15 residues long.

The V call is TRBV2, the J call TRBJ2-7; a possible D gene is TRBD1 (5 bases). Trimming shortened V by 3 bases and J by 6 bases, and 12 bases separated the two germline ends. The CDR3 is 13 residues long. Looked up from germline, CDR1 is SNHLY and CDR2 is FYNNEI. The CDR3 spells CASSDPQACEQYF. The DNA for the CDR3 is TGTGCCAGCAGTGACCCACAGGCTTGCGAGCAGTACTTC.

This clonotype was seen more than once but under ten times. The chain's CDR3 is CASSQRGTGDEKLFF. CDR3 nucleotide sequence: TGCGCCAGCAGCCAGAGAGGGACAGGGGATGAAAAACTGTTTTTT. The chain employs TRBV4-3 and TRBJ1-4; 10 bases are a match to TRBD1. The V segment lost 3 bases and the J segment 6 bases; nucleotides outside the gene matches: 4. CDR3 size: 15 residues. Looked up from germline, CDR1 is LGHNA and CDR2 is YSLEER.

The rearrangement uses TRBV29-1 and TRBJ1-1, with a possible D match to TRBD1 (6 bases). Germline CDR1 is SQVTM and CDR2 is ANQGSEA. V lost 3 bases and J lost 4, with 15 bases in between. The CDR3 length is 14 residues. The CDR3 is CSVDGGQWGTEAFF. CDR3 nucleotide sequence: TGCAGCGTTGATGGCGGACAGTGGGGCACTGAAGCTTTCTTT.

The CDR3 DNA sequence: TGCAGTGCCCGAAGGCAGAGCGCCAATCTCTCCTACGAGCAGTACTTC. This encodes CSARRQSANLSYEQYF. The rearrangement uses TRBV20-1 and TRBJ2-7, with D unresolved. V was pared by 6 bases and J by 0 bases, with 21 bases between. Germline lookup yields CDR1 DFQATT and CDR2 SNEGSKA (reference sequence). This CDR3 has 16 residues.

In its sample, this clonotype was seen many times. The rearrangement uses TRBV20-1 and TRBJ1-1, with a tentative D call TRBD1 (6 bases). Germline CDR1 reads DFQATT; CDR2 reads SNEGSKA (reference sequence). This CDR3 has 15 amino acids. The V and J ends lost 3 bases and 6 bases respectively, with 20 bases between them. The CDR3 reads CSASRPRQGSPEAFF. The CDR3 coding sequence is TGCAGTGCTAGTCGGCCCAGGCAGGGGAGCCCTGAAGCTTTCTTT.